A single sample is the source of the 8 T cell receptor beta chains below, sequenced in a study of T-cell reconstitution after alpha-beta-depleted transplantation in children. As it was prepared, the TCRbeta library received unique molecular identifiers. TCRdb re-called the PCR reads with MiXCR, one entry per CDR3 protein. Among a few hundred thousand distinct CDR3 sequences, around 15% were seen once, and the ten largest hold 25% to 35%. Sequenced material: PBMCs, mostly from graft donor cells, taken 360 days after TCRalphabeta/CD19-depleted stem cell transplant. These receptors originate from a boy younger than two who had a stem cell transplant for Wiskott-Aldrich syndrome, so the T cells may come from the graft donor.

This clonotype was counted a few times. The chain is built from TRBV11-2 and TRBJ2-2, with 14 bases identical to TRBD2. The CDR3 length is 15 residues. Germline lookup yields CDR1 SGHAT and CDR2 FQNNGV. The V segment lost 3 bases and the J segment 6 bases; nucleotides outside the gene matches: 0. For the CDR3, the DNA is TGTGCCAGCAGCTTGGGACTAGCGGGAGCCGGGGAGCTGTTTTTT. This codes for CASSLGLAGAGELFF.

The chain uses TRBV30 and TRBJ1-1, with D possibly matching TRBD1 (6 bases). The ends were cut back, 2 bases at V and 5 bases at J, with 9 bases in the middle. The CDR3 has 12 residues. Germline loops: CDR1 GTSNPN, CDR2 SVGIG (reference sequence). CDR3 amino acids: CAWSTGLTEAFF. DNA of the CDR3: TGTGCCTGGAGTACAGGGTTAACTGAAGCTTTCTTT.

The rearrangement uses TRBV19 and TRBJ2-7, with 9 positions matching TRBD2. Germline V gene data show CDR1 as LNHDA and CDR2 as SQIVND (reference sequence). CDR3 size: 16 residues. Unmatched junction bases numbered 10, after V lost 4 bases and J lost 3 bases. CDR3 DNA: TGTGCCAGTAGTAGTAGCGGGAGTAGAACCAGCTACGAGCAGTACTTC. Its protein product is CASSSSGSRTSYEQYF.

This rearrangement joins TRBV4-3 to TRBJ2-1; D perhaps matches TRBD2 (6 bases). Per the germline V gene, CDR1 is LGHNA and CDR2 is YSLEER. The V gene lost 0 bases and the J gene lost 6 bases, with 9 bases spanning the gap. CDR3 length: 14 residues. The CDR3 DNA sequence: TGCGCCAGCAGCCAAGAGGGGGACTTCAATGAGCAGTTCTTC. It specifies CASSQEGDFNEQFF.

This clonotype was picked up many times. The DNA for the CDR3 is TGCGCCAGCAGAGAAGTCCCGAACACTGAAGCTTTCTTT. Its protein is CASREVPNTEAFF. The gene calls are TRBV5-1 and TRBJ1-1, with D hard to call. The CDR3 is made up of 13 amino acids. The germline V gene has CDR1 SGHRS and CDR2 YFSETQ. V was trimmed by 5 bases and J by 1 base, leaving 9 bases between them.

This chain uses TRBV21-1 with TRBJ2-7; no check of the table's D call, TRBD1, against the DNA was made. TRBV21-1 is recorded as a pseudogene. This CDR3 has 16 residues. This CDR3 is CASSKVKDKAAYEQYF. The CDR3 nucleotides are TGTGCCAGCAGCAAAGTCAAGGACAAGGCGGCCTACGAGCAGTACTTC.

The chain combines TRBV29-1 with TRBJ2-3; D not certain. The germline V gene encodes CDR1 SQVTM and CDR2 ANQGSEA. The CDR3 is 13 residues long. V was cut by 6 bases and J by 2 bases, with 12 bases left in between. This CDR3 is CSVGGGLTDTQYF. DNA for the CDR3: TGCAGCGTGGGCGGCGGCCTCACAGATACGCAGTATTTT.

The chain employs TRBV10-3 and TRBJ2-5; weak D call: TRBD1 (5 bases). CDR1 and CDR2 from the germline V gene are ENHRY and SYGVKD. The CDR3 consists of 13 residues. The V and J ends lost 7 bases and 1 base respectively, with 10 bases between them. The CDR3 bases are TGTGCCATCAAATCAGGGATCCAAGAGACCCAGTACTTC. Translating it yields CAIKSGIQETQYF.